This entry describes one T cell receptor beta chain. This clone was observed a handful of times. What antigen it recognizes has not been identified. It has no much larger one-base neighbor in the sample; base qualities were not kept. V gives up 0 bases and J gives up 0 bases, and the segment between their germline ends measures 8 bases. Looking up the germline V gene (reference sequence) yields CDR1 SEHNR and CDR2 FQNEAQ. The CDR3 covers 15 residues, taking in both the cysteine and the phenylalanine. Solely the CDR3 DNA is kept, with 45 bases framed from the first base. The immunoSEQ assay used for TCR sequencing gave the T-cell fraction in both tumor and uninvolved lung tissue. Per the source publication's procedure: To analyze survival, patients were divided into a high T-cell fraction group (upper tertile) and a low T-cell fraction group (lower two tertiles), and the two groups were compared using a log-rank test. Paired tumor versus uninvolved lung differences in T-cell fraction were tested with a signed-rank test. The source is immuneACCESS, and TCRdb retained only in-frame sequences with V and J called. Part of the clones is not carried over; for the studies checked, unresolved V genes explain less than half of this, and the remainder is unexplained. V and J calls and clone size follow that table, whereas D and trimming were derived from the DNA. The sample has some 15,000 clones on record, roughly three quarters of them singletons. The ten top clones hold 4.9% of the sample.

These data are taken from a study of tumor-infiltrating lymphocytes in localized non-small cell lung cancer listed by TCRdb under 2021. Notes on the research overall: Patients whose samples were collected after neoadjuvant chemotherapy, as well as both smokers and never-smokers and several histologies, were included in the cohort. Resected tumor tissue and uninvolved lung tissue described as non-adjacent to the tumor were contributed by each patient, with both tissues obtained from the same patient. Flow cytometry, multiplex immunofluorescence, RNA-seq, exome sequencing and proteomics were applied to the same patients as TCR sequencing, which was one of several integrated assays. In total, the ICON cohort was made up of about 150 surgical patients who had localized non-small cell lung cancer and whose tumors were resected. The paired tumor versus uninvolved lung comparison of immunoSEQ T-cell fraction included 55 patients.

Enrollment in ICON was initiated in early 2016, and the last patient was enrolled in late 2018. From a subcohort of 70 to 85 patients, fresh tumor and matched uninvolved tissue were collected for in-depth immune analyses, including TCR sequencing. No cell sorting was done, and TCR sequencing was instead run on DNA isolated from bulk tissue. Here is what the overall study found, with its caveats: The TCR-derived T-cell fraction showed no difference between the flow cytometry-defined immunotypes IM1 (good prognosis) and IM2 (poor prognosis). Because different assays used different pieces of the same tissue, intratumor heterogeneity could not be separated from technical variation. Because assay coverage varied across patients depending on available tissue quantity, TCR sequencing was performed for only a subset of the cohort. In line with immunofluorescence CD3 counts, TCRbeta sequencing supported higher T cell infiltration in tumors compared with uninvolved lung tissue. Recurrence-free survival showed no association with tumor T-cell fraction from TCR sequencing (p = 0.61).

The V and J segments used are TRBV7-9 and TRBJ1-2, with the D segment identity uncertain. The sequenced sample consisted of lung tumor tissue. The source of this sequence is a human donor with non-small cell lung cancer. The DNA is as follows: TGTGCCAGCAGCTTAGCCGGAGGGACTAACTATGGCTACACCTTC. It translates to CASSLAGGTNYGYTF.